This T cell receptor (beta chain) is from a study of OX40 agonist ivuxolimab in advanced cancers. Measured with immunoSEQ multiplex PCR; TCRdb has only the in-frame clones, and not every one. Of tens of thousands of clones listed, about 88% are singletons. This CDR3 region has 14 residues. Germline CDR1 SGHAT, CDR2 FQNNGV. The V end lost 4 bases, the J end lost 3 bases, and 13 bases lay between the germline ends. The TCR was taken from an adult with an advanced solid tumor such as melanoma, head and neck, liver or kidney cancer. V gene TRBV11-2 combines with J gene TRBJ2-7, with D perhaps matching TRBD1 (5 bases). The sequencing used CD4+ or CD8+ T cells sorted from blood, collected in a trial of the OX40 agonist ivuxolimab. CDR3 sequence reads: CASSYARGLYEQYF. The CDR3 bases are TGTGCCAGCAGCTACGCAAGGGGCCTCTACGAGCAGTACTTC.